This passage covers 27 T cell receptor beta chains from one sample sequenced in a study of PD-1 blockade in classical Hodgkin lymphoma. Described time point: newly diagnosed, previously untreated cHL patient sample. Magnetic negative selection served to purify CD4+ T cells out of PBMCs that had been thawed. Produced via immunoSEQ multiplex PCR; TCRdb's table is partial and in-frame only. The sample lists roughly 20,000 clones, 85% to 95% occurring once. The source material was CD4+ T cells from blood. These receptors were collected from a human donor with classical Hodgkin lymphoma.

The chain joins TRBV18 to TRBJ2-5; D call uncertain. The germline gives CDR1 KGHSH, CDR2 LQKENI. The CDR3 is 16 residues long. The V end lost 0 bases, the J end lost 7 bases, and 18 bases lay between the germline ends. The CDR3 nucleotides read TGTGCCAGCTCACCACCTGAGTCCCGACCCCAGCGGACCCAGTACTTC. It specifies CASSPPESRPQRTQYF.

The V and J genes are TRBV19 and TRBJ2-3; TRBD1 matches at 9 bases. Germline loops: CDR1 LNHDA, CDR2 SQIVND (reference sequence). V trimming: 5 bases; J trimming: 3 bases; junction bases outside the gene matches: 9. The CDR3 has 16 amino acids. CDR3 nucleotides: TGTGCCAGTAGTCCCCGGACAGGGGCTTGGACAGATACGCAGTATTTT. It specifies CASSPRTGAWTDTQYF.

As DNA, the CDR3 is TGTGCCAGCAGCCAAGACCAGGGGGGCCCCACAGATACGCAGTATTTT. Amino acids: CASSQDQGGPTDTQYF. The V and J genes are TRBV4-2 and TRBJ2-3; TRBD1 is a possible D gene (7 bases). CDR1 is LGHNA and CDR2 is YNFKEQ in the germline V gene. Trimming shortened V by 0 bases and J by 2 bases, and 12 bases separated the two germline ends. The CDR3 length is 16 residues.

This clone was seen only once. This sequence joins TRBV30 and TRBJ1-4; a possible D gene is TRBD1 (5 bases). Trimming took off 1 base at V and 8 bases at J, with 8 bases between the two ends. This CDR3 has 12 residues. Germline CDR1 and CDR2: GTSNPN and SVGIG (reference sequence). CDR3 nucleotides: TGTGCCTGGAGTGAAGGGGTCGAAAAACTGTTTTTT. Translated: CAWSEGVEKLFF.

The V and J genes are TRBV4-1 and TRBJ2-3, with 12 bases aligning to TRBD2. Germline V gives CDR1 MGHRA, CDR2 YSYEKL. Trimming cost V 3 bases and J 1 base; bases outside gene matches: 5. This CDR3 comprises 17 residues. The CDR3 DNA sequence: TGCGCCAGCAGCCAGGAGACTAGCGGGAGCCGCACAGATACGCAGTATTTT. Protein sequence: CASSQETSGSRTDTQYF.

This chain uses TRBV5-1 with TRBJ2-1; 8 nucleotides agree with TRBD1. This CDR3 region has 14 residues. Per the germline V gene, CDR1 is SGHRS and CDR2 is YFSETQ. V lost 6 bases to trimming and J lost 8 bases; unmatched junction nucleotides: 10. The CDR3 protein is CASTLGQVGDEQFF. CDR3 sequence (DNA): TGCGCCAGCACCCTGGGACAGGTGGGCGATGAGCAGTTCTTC.

CDR3 sequence reads: CASSPRVRGNEKLFF. The CDR3 DNA is TGTGCCAGCAGCCCCCGTGTGAGGGGGAATGAAAAACTGTTTTTT. The chain joins TRBV9 to TRBJ1-4, with TRBD1 as a possible D gene (6 bases). The CDR3 contains 15 residues. Germline V gene data show CDR1 as SGDLS and CDR2 as YYNGEE. V was shortened by 4 bases and J by 5 bases, with 15 bases between the two germline ends.

Written as DNA, the CDR3 is TGTGCCACCAGCAAGGGCAGCTCCTACAATGAGCAGTTCTTC. Translated, it gives CATSKGSSYNEQFF. This sequence joins TRBV15 and TRBJ2-1; D call uncertain. CDR1 and CDR2 (germline): LNHNV, YYDKDF (reference sequence). The length of the CDR3 is 14 residues. With 4 bases removed from V and 0 bases from J, the gap between germline ends came to 7 bases.

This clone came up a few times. CDR3 DNA sequence: TGTGCCAGTAGTATTACTTCTGGAGGAAGGGGGAGGAGTAACGAGCAGTACTTC. Translating gives CASSITSGGRGRSNEQYF. This chain links TRBV19 with TRBJ2-7; either TRBD1 or TRBD2 may fit D (6 bases each). The V gene lost 3 bases and the J gene lost 5 bases, with 26 bases spanning the gap. Germline V lookup: CDR1 LNHDA, CDR2 SQIVND (reference sequence). This CDR3 has 18 residues.

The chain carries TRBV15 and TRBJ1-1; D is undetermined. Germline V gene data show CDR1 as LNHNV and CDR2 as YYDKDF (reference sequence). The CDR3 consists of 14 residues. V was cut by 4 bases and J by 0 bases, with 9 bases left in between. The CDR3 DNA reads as TGTGCCACCAGCATAGGAGTGGTGAACACTGAAGCTTTCTTT. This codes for CATSIGVVNTEAFF.

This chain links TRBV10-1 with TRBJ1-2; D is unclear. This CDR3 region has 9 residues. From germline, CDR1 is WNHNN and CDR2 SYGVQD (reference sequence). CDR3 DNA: TGCGCTCGGGTTTGGGGCTACACCTTC. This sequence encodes CARVWGYTF.

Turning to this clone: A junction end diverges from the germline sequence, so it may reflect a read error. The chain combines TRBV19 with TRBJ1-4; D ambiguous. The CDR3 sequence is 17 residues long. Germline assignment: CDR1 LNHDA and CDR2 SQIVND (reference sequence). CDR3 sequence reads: CASSIGALRATNEKLFF. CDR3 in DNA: TGTGCCAGTAGCATAGGCGCATTGAGAGCAACTAATGAAAAACTGTTTTTT. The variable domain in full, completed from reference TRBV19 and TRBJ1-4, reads DGGITQSPKYLFRKEGQNVTLSCEQNLNHDAMYWYRQDPGQGLRLIYYSQIVNDFQKGDIAEGYSVSREKKESFPLTVTSAQKNPTAFYLCASSIGALRATNEKLFFGSGTQLSVL.

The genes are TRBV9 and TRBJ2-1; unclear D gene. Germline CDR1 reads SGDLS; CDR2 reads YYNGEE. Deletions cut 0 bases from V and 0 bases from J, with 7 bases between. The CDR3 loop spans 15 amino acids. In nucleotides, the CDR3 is TGTGCCAGCAGCGTAGGGTGGAGCTCCTACAATGAGCAGTTCTTC. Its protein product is CASSVGWSSYNEQFF.

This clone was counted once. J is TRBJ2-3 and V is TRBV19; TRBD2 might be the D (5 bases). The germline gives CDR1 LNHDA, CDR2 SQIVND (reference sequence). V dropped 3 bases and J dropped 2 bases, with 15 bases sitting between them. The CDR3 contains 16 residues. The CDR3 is CASSISLAGSTDTQYF. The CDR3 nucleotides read TGTGCCAGTAGTATTTCGCTGGCGGGCTCCACAGATACGCAGTATTTT.

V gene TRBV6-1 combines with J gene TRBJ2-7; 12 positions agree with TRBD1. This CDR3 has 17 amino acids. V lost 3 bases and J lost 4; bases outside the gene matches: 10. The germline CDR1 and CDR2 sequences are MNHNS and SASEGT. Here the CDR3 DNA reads TGTGCCAGCAGTGAGGGACAGGGGGCCCCCTCAGGGTACGAGCAGTACTTC. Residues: CASSEGQGAPSGYEQYF.

DNA of the CDR3: TGTGCCAGCAGCGGCCGGACCGACGAGCAGCCCCAGCATTTT. Its protein is CASSGRTDEQPQHF. This chain connects TRBV5-8 to TRBJ1-5; the D is unclear. The CDR3 totals 14 residues. V was trimmed by 4 bases and J by 7 bases, leaving 15 bases between them. CDR1 and CDR2 (germline): SGHTS, YDEGEE.

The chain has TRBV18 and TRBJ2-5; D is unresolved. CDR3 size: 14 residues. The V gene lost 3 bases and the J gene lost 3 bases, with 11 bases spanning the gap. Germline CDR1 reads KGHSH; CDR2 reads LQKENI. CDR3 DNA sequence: TGTGCCAGCTCACCGGCCGGAAACAAAGAGACCCAGTACTTC. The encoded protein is CASSPAGNKETQYF.

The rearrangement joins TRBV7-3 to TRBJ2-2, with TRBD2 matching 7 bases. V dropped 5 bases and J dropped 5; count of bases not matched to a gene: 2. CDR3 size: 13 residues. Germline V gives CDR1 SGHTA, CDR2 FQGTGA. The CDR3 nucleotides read TGTGCCAGCAGCCTCGGGGGGACCGGGGAGCTGTTTTTT. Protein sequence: CASSLGGTGELFF.

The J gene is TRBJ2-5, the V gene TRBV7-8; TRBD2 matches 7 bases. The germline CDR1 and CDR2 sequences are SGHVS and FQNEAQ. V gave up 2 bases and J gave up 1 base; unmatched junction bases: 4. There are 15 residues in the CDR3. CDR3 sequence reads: CASSLQAGIQETQYF. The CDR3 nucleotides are TGTGCCAGCAGCTTACAAGCGGGAATCCAAGAGACCCAGTACTTC.

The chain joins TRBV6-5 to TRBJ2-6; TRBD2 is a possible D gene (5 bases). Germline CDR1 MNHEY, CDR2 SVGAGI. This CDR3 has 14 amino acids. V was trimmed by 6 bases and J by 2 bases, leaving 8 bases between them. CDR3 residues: CASSRAAGANVLTF. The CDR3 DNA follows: TGTGCCAGCAGCCGAGCGGCTGGGGCCAACGTCCTGACTTTC.

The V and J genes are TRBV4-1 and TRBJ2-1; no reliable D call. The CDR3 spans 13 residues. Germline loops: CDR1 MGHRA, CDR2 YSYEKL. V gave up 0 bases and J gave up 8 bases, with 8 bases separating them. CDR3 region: CASSQEIADEQFF. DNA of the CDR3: TGCGCCAGCAGCCAAGAAATTGCAGATGAGCAGTTCTTC.

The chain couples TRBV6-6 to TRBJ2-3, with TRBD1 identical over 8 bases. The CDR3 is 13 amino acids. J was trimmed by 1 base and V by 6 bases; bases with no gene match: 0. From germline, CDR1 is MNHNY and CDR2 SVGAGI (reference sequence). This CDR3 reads CASRGQGTDTQYF. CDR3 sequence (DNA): TGTGCCAGCAGGGGACAGGGCACAGATACGCAGTATTTT.

The CDR3 protein is CASSLRQDLYEQYF. CDR3 DNA sequence: TGTGCCAGCAGTTTAAGGCAGGATCTATACGAGCAGTACTTC. J is TRBJ2-7 and V is TRBV28, with unresolved D. Germline CDR1 is MDHEN and CDR2 is SYDVKM. Trimming removed 2 bases from V and 4 bases from J, with 12 bases in between. The CDR3 contains 14 residues.

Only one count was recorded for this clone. CDR3 in amino acids: CASSWLGGSYNEQFF. In DNA, the CDR3 is TGTGCCAGCAGTTGGCTGGGGGGCTCCTACAATGAGCAGTTCTTC. This sequence joins TRBV6-5 and TRBJ2-1, with D tentatively TRBD2 (6 bases). Trimming took 4 bases from V and 0 from J, leaving 10 bases between them. The germline CDR1 and CDR2 sequences are MNHEY and SVGAGI. The CDR3 covers 15 residues.

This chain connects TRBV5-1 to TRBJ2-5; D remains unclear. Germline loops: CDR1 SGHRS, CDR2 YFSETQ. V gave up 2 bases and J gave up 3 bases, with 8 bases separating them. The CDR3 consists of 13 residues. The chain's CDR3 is CASSFPLEETQYF. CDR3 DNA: TGCGCCAGCAGCTTCCCACTTGAAGAGACCCAGTACTTC.

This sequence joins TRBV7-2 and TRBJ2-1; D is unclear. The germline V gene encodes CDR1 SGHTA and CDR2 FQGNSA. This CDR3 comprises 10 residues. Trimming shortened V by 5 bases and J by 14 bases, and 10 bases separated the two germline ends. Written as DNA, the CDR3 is TGTGCCAGCAGCGCCCGGAAGGAGTTCTTC. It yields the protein CASSARKEFF.

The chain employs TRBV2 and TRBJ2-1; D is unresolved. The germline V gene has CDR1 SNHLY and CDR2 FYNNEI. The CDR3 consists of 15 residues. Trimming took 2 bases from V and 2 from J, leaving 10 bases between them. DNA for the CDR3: TGTGCCAGCAGTGAAACGGCCAATACCTACAATGAGCAGTTCTTC. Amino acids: CASSETANTYNEQFF.